The present T cell receptor beta chain was sequenced within a study of naive and memory T cell subsets. TCR cDNA received a 3' ligated oligonucleotide that carried a UMI. The CDR3 length is 16 residues. In germline, CDR1 is SQVTM, CDR2 ANQGSEA. With V trimmed by 7 bases and J by 1 base, 11 bases remained unmatched. The sample holds one count of this clonotype. Amplification of ligated cDNA took four PCR rounds with SP2 and nested alpha and beta constant primers. Blood and skin TCR RNA was reverse transcribed with alpha and beta constant primers. TCRdb reprocessed the 5' RACE reads with MiXCR, giving one entry per CDR3 protein. This sample has 55,000 to 70,000 distinct CDR3 sequences, with 5.5% to 8.5% found just once.

This sequence originates from a male donor in good health. The chain is built from TRBV29-1 and TRBJ2-2; 8 nucleotides agree with TRBD1. The CDR3, as DNA: TGCAGCGCCGCTTTAGCCGGGACAGGGAACACCGGGGAGCTGTTTTTT. Its translation: CSAALAGTGNTGELFF.